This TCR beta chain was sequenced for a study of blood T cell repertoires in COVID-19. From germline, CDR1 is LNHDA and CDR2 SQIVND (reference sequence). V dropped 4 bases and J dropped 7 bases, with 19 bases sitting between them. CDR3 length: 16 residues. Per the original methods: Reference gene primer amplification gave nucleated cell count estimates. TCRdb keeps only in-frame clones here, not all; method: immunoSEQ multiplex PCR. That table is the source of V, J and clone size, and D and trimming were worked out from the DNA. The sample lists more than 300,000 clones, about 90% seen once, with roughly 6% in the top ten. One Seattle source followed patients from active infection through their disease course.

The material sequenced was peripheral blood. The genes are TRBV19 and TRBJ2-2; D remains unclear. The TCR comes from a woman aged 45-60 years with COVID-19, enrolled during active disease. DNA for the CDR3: TGTGCCAGTAGTAGACCAATGGGTAAGAGGCACGGGGAGCTGTTTTTT. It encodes CASSRPMGKRHGELFF.